One sample yielded the 24 T cell receptor beta chains listed below, sequenced in a study of T cell changes during pregnancy in multiple sclerosis. TCRdb keeps only in-frame clones here, not all; method: immunoSEQ multiplex PCR. The repertoire includes 35,000 or so clones, around 93% of them detected once, and around 2.8% sits in the top ten. This material consisted of CD4+ T cells from peripheral blood mononuclear cells, taken in the third trimester of pregnancy. Every receptor here comes from a female donor in good health, enrolled as a control in a pregnancy study.

This sequence joins TRBV2 and TRBJ1-2; perhaps TRBD1 as D (5 bases). CDR1 SNHLY and CDR2 FYNNEI come from the germline V gene. Trimming cost V 1 base and J 5 bases, with 11 bases left between them. The CDR3 totals 14 residues. The CDR3 loop reads CASSEEWQGYGYTF. The CDR3 DNA follows: TGTGCCAGCAGTGAAGAGTGGCAGGGTTATGGCTACACCTTC. Complete variable domain (other parts from reference TRBV2 and TRBJ1-2): EPEVTQTPSHQVTQMGQEVILRCVPISNHLYFYWYRQILGQKVEFLVSFYNNEISEKSEIFDDQFSVERPDGSNFTLKIRSTKLEDSAMYFCASSEEWQGYGYTFGSGTRLTVV.

The J gene is TRBJ2-3, the V gene TRBV11-3; tentative D call: TRBD2 (6 bases). Per germline, CDR1 SGHNT and CDR2 YENEEA. The CDR3 totals 16 residues. V shed 3 bases and J shed 1 base, with 14 bases lying between them. The CDR3 here is CASSFRGTIGTDTQYF. The DNA of the CDR3 is TGTGCCAGCAGCTTCCGCGGGACCATAGGCACAGATACGCAGTATTTT.

This sequence joins TRBV30 and TRBJ2-6; a weak D match, TRBD2 (6 bases). Germline values: CDR1 GTSNPN, CDR2 SVGIG (reference sequence). The V gene lost 0 bases and the J gene lost 2 bases, with 14 bases spanning the gap. CDR3 length equals 17 residues. The CDR3 DNA sequence: TGTGCCTGGAGTGTTATTGGGTGGGGGGCTGGGGCCAACGTCCTGACTTTC. Translating gives CAWSVIGWGAGANVLTF.

This chain connects TRBV5-6 to TRBJ1-2; D is perhaps TRBD1 (5 bases). This CDR3 is built from 12 residues. Trimming stripped 4 bases from V and 7 bases from J, with 11 bases between. Germline CDR1 reads SGHDT; CDR2 reads YYEEEE. The CDR3 DNA follows: TGTGCCAGCAGCCAGGACAATGTTGGCTACACCTTC. This sequence encodes CASSQDNVGYTF.

V and J are TRBV27 and TRBJ2-1, with TRBD2 matching 8 bases. The CDR3 length is 18 residues. The ends lost 4 bases at V and 8 bases at J; junction bases unmatched: 19. The V gene's germline CDR1 is MNHEY and CDR2 SMNVEV (reference sequence). CDR3 DNA: TGTGCCAGCAGTTCCCCCATGAGACGGGGGGGCATCATGCATGAGCAGTTCTTC. Encoded protein: CASSSPMRRGGIMHEQFF.

The V call is TRBV19, the J call TRBJ1-5, with TRBD1 matching over 10 bases. V shed 10 bases and J 7 bases; nucleotides not matched to a gene: 7. Per the germline V gene, CDR1 is LNHDA and CDR2 is SQIVND (reference sequence). The CDR3 is 13 amino acids. For the CDR3, the DNA is TGTGCCACCGAGGACAGGGGGGGACAGCCCCAGCATTTT. Translating it yields CATEDRGGQPQHF.

The chain has TRBV27 and TRBJ2-6; perhaps TRBD1 as D (5 bases). This CDR3 comprises 18 residues. Trimming left V 4 bases short and J 0 bases short, with 16 bases between. CDR1 is MNHEY and CDR2 is SMNVEV in the germline V gene (reference sequence). The chain's CDR3 is CASSSLTGPGSGANVLTF. The CDR3, as DNA: TGTGCCAGCAGTTCCCTAACAGGCCCTGGCTCTGGGGCCAACGTCCTGACTTTC.

V is TRBV14 and J is TRBJ1-5; TRBD1 agrees at 9 bases. CDR3 length equals 15 residues. The trim removed 3 bases at V and 6 bases at J, leaving 6 bases unmatched. Germline V gene sequence: CDR1 SGHDN, CDR2 FVKESK. CDR3 amino acids: CASSQGQGYGQPQHF. As DNA, the CDR3 is TGTGCCAGCAGCCAGGGACAGGGATATGGTCAGCCCCAGCATTTT.

The rearrangement joins TRBV7-2 to TRBJ1-2; TRBD1 matches at 10 bases. Trimming took 6 bases from V and 7 from J; bases not matched to a gene: 11. CDR1 and CDR2 from the germline V gene are SGHTA and FQGNSA. CDR3 size: 15 residues. The CDR3 region has the DNA TGTGCCAGCAGTTCCCCGGACAGGGGGGCTGCTGGCTACACCTTC. Its protein is CASSSPDRGAAGYTF.

The chain recombines TRBV19 with TRBJ2-1; 10 bases map to TRBD1. After removal of 7 bases from V and 1 base from J, the junction contained 1 base not matched to a gene. Germline V gene lookup returns CDR1 LNHDA and CDR2 SQIVND (reference sequence). The CDR3 runs 14 residues. This chain's CDR3 is CASKGQGSYNEQFF. The CDR3 bases are TGTGCCAGTAAGGGACAGGGGTCCTACAATGAGCAGTTCTTC.

In its sample, this clone was seen once. This chain joins TRBV2 and TRBJ2-7; D is perhaps TRBD1 (6 bases). CDR1 SNHLY and CDR2 FYNNEI come from the germline V gene. The CDR3 extends over 13 amino acids. V was pared by 7 bases and J by 7 bases, with 17 bases between. Here the CDR3 DNA reads TGTGCCAGCAATCCAGGGGATATTGGGGAGCAGTACTTC. The encoded protein is CASNPGDIGEQYF.

In DNA form, the CDR3 reads TGTGCCAGCAGTTTACCTCTAGCCAAAAACATTCAGTACTTC. It codes for CASSLPLAKNIQYF. The chain links TRBV28 to TRBJ2-4; no reliable D call. V was trimmed by 2 bases and J by 0 bases, leaving 5 bases between them. Looked up from germline, CDR1 is MDHEN and CDR2 is SYDVKM. CDR3 size: 14 residues.

The rearrangement uses TRBV18 and TRBJ1-5; D possibly corresponds to TRBD1 (6 bases). This CDR3 comprises 14 residues. Trimming stripped 1 base from V and 5 bases from J, with 9 bases between. In germline, CDR1 is KGHSH, CDR2 LQKENI. In DNA form, the CDR3 reads TGTGCCAGCTCACCACTGGACAGAGATCAGCCCCAGCATTTT. Translating gives CASSPLDRDQPQHF.

The rearrangement joins TRBV7-9 to TRBJ2-3, with 9 nucleotides matching TRBD1. With V trimmed by 5 bases and J by 4 bases, 4 bases remained unmatched. CDR1 is SEHNR, CDR2 FQNEAQ, per germline (reference sequence). The CDR3 runs 14 residues. CDR3 DNA: TGTGCCAGCAGCCTTGGACAGGGGCCAGATACGCAGTATTTT. Encoded protein: CASSLGQGPDTQYF.

The chain links TRBV6-6 to TRBJ1-1; no clear D gene. Germline V CDR1 and CDR2: MNHNY, SVGAGI (reference sequence). The CDR3 runs to 16 residues. V was pared by 5 bases and J by 5 bases, with 21 bases between. CDR3 sequence: CASSRPVVDVRTEAFF. CDR3 sequence (DNA): TGTGCCAGCAGTCGCCCCGTGGTAGACGTGAGGACTGAAGCTTTCTTT.

The V and J genes are TRBV18 and TRBJ2-3, with D possibly TRBD2 on 6 matching bases. Germline V gene lookup returns CDR1 KGHSH and CDR2 LQKENI. The CDR3 sequence is 13 residues long. V was clipped by 3 bases and J by 5 bases, with 9 bases between them. The CDR3 spells CASSPLGRDTQYF. The CDR3 nucleotides read TGTGCCAGCTCACCCCTCGGGAGAGATACGCAGTATTTT.

The V gene is TRBV6-5, the J gene TRBJ2-7; tentative D call: TRBD1 (5 bases). Germline lookup yields CDR1 MNHEY and CDR2 SVGAGI. The CDR3 length is 16 residues. V was clipped by 2 bases and J by 5 bases, with 19 bases between them. The CDR3 protein is CASSYMSARQGNEQYF. CDR3 coding DNA: TGTGCCAGCAGTTACATGAGCGCCCGGCAGGGAAACGAGCAGTACTTC.

The chain combines TRBV2 with TRBJ2-1; maybe TRBD1 (6 bases). The CDR3 consists of 15 residues. Per the germline V gene, CDR1 is SNHLY and CDR2 is FYNNEI. Between the trimmed V and J ends, which lost 4 bases and 4 bases, there was a span of 14 bases. The CDR3 is CASSVQGGSYNEQFF. The CDR3 DNA is TGTGCCAGCAGTGTACAGGGCGGGTCATACAATGAGCAGTTCTTC.

The chain carries TRBV14 and TRBJ1-5; maybe TRBD1 (6 bases). The CDR3 contains 13 residues. The germline CDR1 and CDR2 sequences are SGHDN and FVKESK. Trimming cost V 3 bases and J 7 bases, with 10 bases left between them. CDR3 amino acids: CASSHTGRQPQHF. In nucleotides, the CDR3 is TGTGCCAGCAGCCACACAGGGCGCCAGCCCCAGCATTTT.

CDR3 bases: TGTGCCAGCAGCGCCCAGGGGGGTCAAAATGAAAAACTGTTTTTT. This gives the protein CASSAQGGQNEKLFF. The J gene is TRBJ1-4, the V gene TRBV9, with 7 positions matching TRBD1. V was clipped by 3 bases and J by 5 bases; unmatched bases: 7. The CDR3 is 15 amino acids. Per the germline V gene, CDR1 is SGDLS and CDR2 is YYNGEE. The whole variable domain, filled in from reference TRBV9 and TRBJ1-4, reads DSGVTQTPKHLITATGQRVTLRCSPRSGDLSVYWYQQSLDQGLQFLIQYYNGEERAKGNILERFSAQQFPDLHSELNLSSLELGDSALYFCASSAQGGQNEKLFFGSGTQLSVL.

On this clone itself: The junction shows a germline mismatch at one end, possibly a read error. The CDR3 spells CSAGANDRVRF. The CDR3 DNA follows: TGCAGTGCTGGAGCCAATGACAGGGTGAGGTTC. V is TRBV20-1 and J is TRBJ1-2; 7 bases are a match to TRBD1. The CDR3 is made up of 11 amino acids. Germline CDR1 reads DFQATT; CDR2 reads SNEGSKA (reference sequence).

The chain employs TRBV7-2 and TRBJ1-4; D not resolved. This CDR3 is 14 amino acids long. Germline V gene sequence: CDR1 SGHTA, CDR2 FQGNSA. V lost 2 bases and J 4 bases, leaving 8 bases between the germline ends. CDR3 sequence (DNA): TGTGCCAGCAGCTTAAGCCACCTTAATGAAAAACTGTTTTTT. Its translation: CASSLSHLNEKLFF.

This chain connects TRBV7-2 to TRBJ2-3, with no clear D. CDR3 size: 13 residues. From germline, CDR1 is SGHTA and CDR2 FQGNSA. The ends were cut back, 2 bases at V and 2 bases at J, with 5 bases in the middle. CDR3 sequence reads: CASSLPNTDTQYF. The CDR3, as DNA: TGTGCCAGCAGCTTACCTAACACAGATACGCAGTATTTT.

V gene TRBV6-5 combines with J gene TRBJ2-5, with D possibly TRBD1 on 5 matching bases. Germline CDR1 and CDR2: MNHEY and SVGAGI. The V end was cut by 6 bases, the J end by 1 base, with 12 bases between. The CDR3 length is 14 residues. CDR3 protein: CASSAQGSQETQYF. In nucleotides, the CDR3 is TGTGCCAGCAGCGCGCAGGGATCCCAAGAGACCCAGTACTTC.